This T cell receptor (beta chain) was profiled in a study of regulatory T cells in long-lasting Graves disease. Study-level points and caveats: New patients shared fewer public clonotypes (more than 850) than persistent patients did (approximately 2,700).

The V gene's germline CDR1 is MNHNS and CDR2 SASEGT. The CDR3 loop spans 17 amino acids. Unmatched junction bases numbered 7, after V lost 0 bases and J lost 4 bases. This clonotype was seen at least ten times. Its target is not known. For TCR beta, libraries came from iRepertoire HTBI primers and Arm-PCR of CDR3 regions. Per the study methods: Looking across samples, the authors found under 75 TRBV and fewer than 15 TRBJ segments. Via MiXCR, TCRdb re-called the multiplex PCR reads, giving one row per CDR3 protein. Clone size and V and J calls follow TCRdb, not the original study. The table shows approximately 470,000 distinct CDR3 sequences, with around 21% occurring only once. Noted time point: persistent/refractory GD, antithyroid drugs over 5 years with positive TRAb. Extracted RNA from PBMCs served as the source of the TCR library. Roughly 9.9-milliliter peripheral blood samples went into EDTA tubes.

This chain uses TRBV6-1 with TRBJ2-7; 12 bases are a match to TRBD1. The receptor's source is a female donor with Graves disease. The sample was peripheral blood mononuclear cells (PBMCs), taken when the disease was refractory, from a patient treated with antithyroid drugs. CDR3 loop: CASSEASGGQGAYEQYF. CDR3 nucleotide sequence: TGTGCCAGCAGTGAAGCCTCCGGGGGACAGGGGGCTTACGAGCAGTACTTC.